These 21 T cell receptor beta chains were sequenced from one sample in a study of T cell responses to AZD1222 COVID-19 vaccine. TCRdb's table, derived via immunoSEQ multiplex PCR, lists solely in-frame clones and lacks some. The table lists 120,000 or so clones, roughly nine tenths of them singletons, with 5% to 6.5% in the top ten. The sample was peripheral blood, taken on day 0 of AZD1222 vaccination. Every receptor here comes from an adult in good health.

In DNA form, the CDR3 reads TGTGCCAGCAGCCACGAATACAACCTGAACACTGAAGCTTTCTTT. It specifies CASSHEYNLNTEAFF. V and J are TRBV6-5 and TRBJ1-1, with D unclear. Germline V gene sequence: CDR1 MNHEY, CDR2 SVGAGI. This CDR3 is 15 amino acids long. V lost 6 bases and J 0 bases, leaving 14 bases between the germline ends.

The rearrangement links TRBV5-6 to TRBJ1-1; D unresolved. In germline, CDR1 is SGHDT, CDR2 YYEEEE. Trimming pared 6 bases from V and 3 bases from J, leaving 27 bases between. The CDR3 has 18 amino acids. DNA of the CDR3: TGTGCCAGCACTCAAGAAATGGGTTTCGGGTTTGTCGACACTGAAGCTTTCTTT. Its protein product is CASTQEMGFGFVDTEAFF.

This clone has only one observation. J is TRBJ2-2 and V is TRBV7-3; unclear D gene. Trimming left V 5 bases short and J 0 bases short, with 4 bases between. The CDR3 has 13 residues. Germline CDR1 and CDR2: SGHTA and FQGTGA. The DNA for the CDR3 is TGTGCCAGCAGCACCCCGAACACCGGGGAGCTGTTTTTT. Translating gives CASSTPNTGELFF.

This chain connects TRBV6-5 to TRBJ1-2; a weak D match, TRBD1 (5 bases). Germline lookup yields CDR1 MNHEY and CDR2 SVGAGI. The CDR3 loop spans 13 amino acids. Trimming cost V 5 bases and J 4 bases, with 11 bases left between them. The CDR3 spells CASSNDRIYGYTF. Here the CDR3 DNA reads TGTGCCAGCAGTAACGACAGAATCTATGGCTACACCTTC.

This clone was seen once. The chain combines TRBV20-1 with TRBJ1-2, with D possibly matching TRBD1 (5 bases). The CDR3 is 14 amino acids. Germline-derived CDR1 and CDR2 are DFQATT and SNEGSKA (reference sequence). V lost 3 bases to trimming and J lost 7 bases, with 18 bases between them. CDR3: CSASRGVLVLGYTF. CDR3 DNA sequence: TGCAGTGCTAGTCGGGGGGTTTTAGTCCTTGGCTACACCTTC.

V and J are TRBV30 and TRBJ1-2; maybe TRBD1 (5 bases). Trimming shortened V by 4 bases and J by 4 bases, and 16 bases separated the two germline ends. CDR3 length equals 14 residues. Germline CDR1 and CDR2: GTSNPN and SVGIG (reference sequence). The DNA of the CDR3 is TGTGCCTGGAAGCCGGGACTCTGGTCCTATGGCTACACCTTC. It yields the protein CAWKPGLWSYGYTF.

This clone has only a few counts. This rearrangement joins TRBV2 to TRBJ1-1; no definite D call. Germline CDR1 is SNHLY and CDR2 is FYNNEI. V was pared by 6 bases and J by 1 base, with 12 bases between. The CDR3 is 14 amino acids. CDR3 region: CASSPGRANTEAFF. The CDR3, as DNA: TGTGCCAGCAGCCCCGGGAGGGCGAACACTGAAGCTTTCTTT.

As for this clone: One end of the junction is discordant with germline, which a read error may explain. V usage is TRBV5-1 and J usage is TRBJ1-3; no firm D call. Germline values: CDR1 SGHRS, CDR2 YFSETQ. This CDR3 has 12 amino acids. The CDR3 DNA reads TGCGCCAGCAGCTTGGTTGGAGACACCATATATTTT. The encoded protein is CASSLVGDTIYF.

CDR3 loop: CASSPGTPSSGNTIYF. CDR3 bases: TGCGCCAGCAGCCCAGGGACGCCAAGCTCTGGAAACACCATATATTTT. V is TRBV5-1 and J is TRBJ1-3; tentative D call: TRBD1 (5 bases). From germline, CDR1 is SGHRS and CDR2 YFSETQ. Trimming removed 4 bases at V and 0 bases at J, with 14 bases between. The length of the CDR3 is 16 residues.

This clone was seen only a few times. The chain recombines TRBV18 with TRBJ1-2, with TRBD1 matching 8 bases. This CDR3 spans 17 amino acids. Per the germline V gene, CDR1 is KGHSH and CDR2 is LQKENI. Germline trimming cut 1 base from V and 4 bases from J; bases unmatched to any gene: 11. DNA for the CDR3: TGTGCCAGCTCACCACTCGGCGGACAGGGTTTGGGCTATGGCTACACCTTC. Its protein is CASSPLGGQGLGYGYTF.

This clone was seen only a few times. V usage is TRBV6-5 and J usage is TRBJ2-2; 9 nucleotides match TRBD2. Germline CDR1 and CDR2: MNHEY and SVGAGI. The CDR3 spans 16 residues. V shed 3 bases and J 4 bases; nucleotides not matched to a gene: 6. CDR3 protein: CASSYSGSSRTGELFF. CDR3 coding DNA: TGTGCCAGCAGTTATAGCGGGAGTAGTCGCACCGGGGAGCTGTTTTTT.

The rearrangement uses TRBV10-3 and TRBJ2-3; D is tentatively TRBD1 or TRBD2 (6 bases each). This CDR3 is 13 amino acids long. V gave up 8 bases and J gave up 3 bases, with 12 bases separating them. Per germline, CDR1 ENHRY and CDR2 SYGVKD. CDR3 residues: CAIQEGGTDTQYF. CDR3 in DNA: TGTGCCATCCAAGAAGGGGGGACAGATACGCAGTATTTT.

The chain recombines TRBV6-1 with TRBJ2-7; D is perhaps TRBD1 (5 bases). Germline loops: CDR1 MNHNS, CDR2 SASEGT. Trimming removed 3 bases at V and 4 bases at J, with 10 bases between. The CDR3 has 13 residues. CDR3 residues: CASSDRVGYEQYF. Written as DNA, the CDR3 is TGTGCCAGCAGTGACAGGGTGGGATACGAGCAGTACTTC.

The gene calls are TRBV2 and TRBJ1-4, with 7 bases matching TRBD1. Per the germline V gene, CDR1 is SNHLY and CDR2 is FYNNEI. J lost 13 bases, V lost 7 bases, and 15 bases had no gene match. CDR3 size: 14 residues. The CDR3 sequence: CASKEGTARGVLFF. CDR3 DNA: TGTGCCAGCAAAGAGGGGACAGCGCGCGGAGTACTGTTTTTT.

The CDR3 DNA reads TGTGCCAGCAGCTCGGGCCACGAGCAGTACTTC. The encoded protein is CASSSGHEQYF. The rearrangement links TRBV7-9 to TRBJ2-7; D call uncertain. V was clipped by 4 bases and J by 5 bases, with 6 bases between them. This CDR3 contains 11 residues. Germline V gene sequence: CDR1 SEHNR, CDR2 FQNEAQ (reference sequence). Full variable domain (outside the CDR3, taken from reference TRBV7-9 and TRBJ2-7): DTGVSQNPRHKITKRGQNVTFRCDPISEHNRLYWYRQTLGQGPEFLTYFQNEAQLEKSRLLSDRFSAERPKGSFSTLEIQRTEQGDSAMYLCASSSGHEQYFGPGTRLTVT.

This chain links TRBV21-1 with TRBJ2-1. TRBV21-1 is a listed pseudogene. This CDR3 is built from 16 residues. The CDR3 region has the DNA TGTGCCAGCAGCAAGAATAAGGGTAGGCACAACAATGAGCAGTTCTTC. Translation: CASSKNKGRHNNEQFF.

This chain joins TRBV28 and TRBJ1-6, with D unresolved. V shed 3 bases and J shed 6 bases, with 6 bases lying between them. The CDR3 has 13 residues. Germline values: CDR1 MDHEN, CDR2 SYDVKM. The CDR3 sequence: CASSLWGNSPLHF. The CDR3 DNA reads TGTGCCAGCAGTTTGTGGGGTAATTCACCCCTCCACTTT.

The sample holds one count of this clone. The V call is TRBV14, the J call TRBJ1-1; a possible D gene is TRBD1 (6 bases). The V end lost 5 bases, the J end lost 4 bases, and 14 bases lay between the germline ends. Germline values: CDR1 SGHDN, CDR2 FVKESK. There are 14 residues in the CDR3. Here the CDR3 DNA reads TGTGCCAGCAGCGGCCTGGACAGAGGCACTGAAGCTTTCTTT. Amino acids: CASSGLDRGTEAFF.

J is TRBJ2-7 and V is TRBV27; 7 bases are a match to TRBD1. The CDR3 length is 12 residues. Germline CDR1 is MNHEY and CDR2 is SMNVEV (reference sequence). V shed 6 bases, J shed 4 bases, and the junction held 3 bases outside the gene matches. The CDR3 sequence is CASSPTGYEQYF. Written as DNA, the CDR3 is TGTGCCAGCAGCCCGACAGGGTACGAGCAGTACTTC.

The chain uses TRBV28 and TRBJ1-1, with D maybe TRBD1 (5 bases). The CDR3 has 15 residues. Germline assignment: CDR1 MDHEN and CDR2 SYDVKM. The V gene lost 1 base and the J gene lost 4 bases, with 13 bases spanning the gap. CDR3 loop: CASSLSQGPGTEAFF. CDR3 bases: TGTGCCAGCAGTTTATCCCAGGGTCCTGGCACTGAAGCTTTCTTT.

The chain carries TRBV28 and TRBJ1-2; 7 bases agree with TRBD1. This CDR3 is 11 amino acids long. V lost 6 bases and J lost 7; bases outside the gene matches: 2. In germline, CDR1 is MDHEN, CDR2 SYDVKM. CDR3 DNA: TGTGCCAGCAGCACAGGGGTTGGCTACACCTTC. Translated: CASSTGVGYTF.